This TCR beta chain was retrieved from a study of shared clonotypes between healthy human individuals (dated by TCRdb to the early 2020s). In terms of the full investigation: A few men and a couple of women, aged 18 to 49 years, made up the cohort. Per donor, three plates each were used for CD4 naive and CD4 memory, two for CD8 naive, and one for CD8 memory. The study deeply sequenced blood TCR repertoires of about 5 healthy adults to estimate repertoire size and the extent of clonotype sharing between individuals. To increase sequencing depth and limit assay-specific biases, different laboratories used diverse techniques to prepare libraries and sequence TCR repertoires. Between about 0.9 and 8.9 billion PBMCs per donor were obtained by leukapheresis. Overall study outcomes, separate from this receptor: Only blood was sampled, and tissue TCR repertoires likely differ from those in blood. Estimated clonotype richness was generally larger for naive than for memory subsets. Rarefaction of sorted-subset datasets indicated incomplete sequencing despite the large sequencing depth. Sharing across a handful of donors was observed for 5% to 6.5% of naive CD4, about 4% of naive CD8, about 2.5% of memory CD4, and roughly 0.4% of memory CD8 clonotypes. Pairwise subsampling indicated that sequencing depth was expected to affect the degree of clonotype sharing among donors. Clonotypes shared by all four sorted-subset donors showed higher generation probabilities than non-shared clonotypes. Because the study included only a small number of donors, the genetic and exposure-history diversity represented was limited.

On this clone: The antigen this receptor binds is unknown. Base qualities are missing; no much larger clone stands one base away.

From a lookup of the germline V gene, CDR1 and CDR2 are SNHLY and FYNNEI. Trimming leaves V shorter by 4 bases and J shorter by 2 bases, with the junction holding 9 bases beyond the gene matches. The CDR3 runs 16 residues from the cysteine to the phenylalanine. Only the CDR3 DNA stays, 48 bases, in frame from base 1. CD8 naive samples consisted of CD45RO-negative cells that were positively selected for CCR7, yielding a CD45RA+CCR7+ population without TemRA cells. The donors were healthy, HIV-negative adults with no recently reported acute infections or vaccinations. Only Caucasian adults living in Nashville, Tennessee, USA were represented among the donors. Blood was obtained by leukapheresis, after which PBMCs were separated by Ficoll-Histopaque density gradient centrifugation and cryopreserved in liquid nitrogen vapor phase. Purity and quantity of every magnetically sorted T cell population were checked by analytical flow cytometry. Each sorted fraction had its genomic DNA isolated and then quantified by UV absorbance on a Nanodrop 2000c.

TCR CDR3 regions were amplified from genomic DNA by multiplex PCR using the deep immunoSEQ assay. Extracted genomic DNA from each cell subset was spread evenly across all wells of several immunoSEQ 96-well plates, with each plate serving as a replicate. Each replicate PCR for sorted subsets received about 0.2 ug genomic DNA, equal to roughly 29,000 T cell genomes. Purified libraries were measured with a Qubit 3.0 fluorometer, size-checked on a Bioanalyzer 2100, and measured again with the KAPA Library Quantification kit. Every immunoSEQ 96-well plate was sequenced on a dedicated single-read 150-cycle Illumina NextSeq 550 flow cell. Concerning the study's data processing: Because only junctional sequences without quality scores were contained in the immunoSEQ output, filtering matching that applied to full-length reads could not be performed. To assign V/J genes and CDR3, sequences were annotated against IMGT germline references using PyIR, a Python wrapper for IgBLAST v1.9. Reads were removed for weak V/J assignments (E-value above 1e-6), missing CDR3, stop codons, out-of-frame junctions, or ambiguous translated residues. V3J clonotypes were defined by identical inferred V gene, J gene, and CDR3 amino acid sequence. Percentage overlap between repertoires was calculated by dividing the number of shared unique clonotypes by the size of the smaller repertoire. RTK rarefaction, the Chao1 estimator, and Recon v2.1 estimates of unobserved clonotypes were used to assess repertoire richness. Generation probabilities for all TCRbeta clonotypes obtained by the gDNA method from several donors were computed using OLGA. TCRdb holds this immuneACCESS table with in-frame rearrangements only. Some clones are missing; in checked studies, unresolved V genes explain under half, and the rest has no known cause. D and trimming were read from the DNA, whereas the V and J calls and clone size are those reported in that table. The sample profile shows over 2 million clones; 85% to 95% of them were found once. The leading ten clones occupy roughly 1% of the sample.

This receptor chain uses TRBV2 and TRBJ2-3; TRBD2 matches 7 bases in the middle. Sample: naive CD8+ T cells sorted from blood. This specimen's cell subset or site label, per the study, means: CD45RA+CCR7+. This TCR derives from a man aged 18 to 30 in good health. In nucleotide form, the sequence is TGTGCCAGCAGTGGCCTTTGGGAGGGGAACACAGATACGCAGTATTTT. It translates as CASSGLWEGNTDTQYF.